Below, 18 T cell receptor beta chains from the same sample are listed, as sequenced in a study of identical twins. TCRdb called the 5' RACE reads again in MiXCR, with one record for every CDR3 protein. The repertoire holds hundreds of thousands of distinct CDR3 sequences, with around 20% as singletons. These data also featured in a second study, about yellow fever vaccine responses in identical twins.

Material for sequencing was CD4+ T cells sorted from blood. Receptor source: a woman under 30 in good health.

There are a few counts of this clonotype. The chain uses TRBV27 and TRBJ2-7; D uncertain. The CDR3 runs 11 residues. Germline CDR1 is MNHEY and CDR2 is SMNVEV (reference sequence). V was pared by 7 bases and J by 0 bases, with 4 bases between. Here the CDR3 reads CASNRSYEQYF. The CDR3 coding sequence is TGTGCCAGCAACCGCTCCTACGAGCAGTACTTC.

This clonotype has just a few counts. The junction shows a germline mismatch at one end, possibly a read error. In DNA form, the CDR3 reads TGTGCCACCAGCAGAGTTGTCGTTCACTCGGGACAACGGAATTCACTCCTCCACTTT. The encoded protein is CATSRVVVHSGQRNSLLHF. The chain has TRBV15 and TRBJ1-6; D is perhaps TRBD1 (6 bases). The CDR3 runs to 19 residues. From germline, CDR1 is LNHNV and CDR2 YYDKDF (reference sequence).

V gene TRBV5-8 combines with J gene TRBJ2-3; D is possibly TRBD1 (5 bases). CDR1 and CDR2 from the germline V gene are SGHTS and YDEGEE. This CDR3 has 13 residues. V was trimmed by 5 bases and J by 11 bases, leaving 18 bases between them. Here the CDR3 reads CASRSGATVGQYF. Written as DNA, the CDR3 is TGTGCCAGCAGATCTGGGGCCACTGTAGGGCAGTATTTT.

The chain carries TRBV18 and TRBJ2-7; perhaps D is TRBD1 or TRBD2 (5 bases each). CDR1 and CDR2 from the germline V gene are KGHSH and LQKENI. This CDR3 has 14 amino acids. Trimming removed 3 bases from V and 4 bases from J, with 13 bases in between. The CDR3 loop is CASSPPGRPYEQYF. The CDR3 DNA follows: TGTGCCAGCTCACCCCCGGGACGGCCTTACGAGCAGTACTTC.

The gene calls are TRBV11-2 and TRBJ1-2; tentative D call: TRBD1 (5 bases). V lost 1 base, J lost 4 bases, and 7 bases lay in between. CDR3 size: 13 residues. Germline-derived CDR1 and CDR2 are SGHAT and FQNNGV. DNA for the CDR3: TGTGCCAGCAGCTTAGCTACAGGCTATGGCTACACCTTC. It encodes CASSLATGYGYTF.

The chain combines TRBV20-1 with TRBJ2-1; D remains ambiguous. CDR3 size: 12 residues. Trimming pared 2 bases from V and 9 bases from J, leaving 11 bases between. Germline CDR1 reads DFQATT; CDR2 reads SNEGSKA (reference sequence). The chain's CDR3 is CSARPSFGEQFF. CDR3 DNA sequence: TGCAGTGCTAGACCCTCATTCGGTGAGCAGTTCTTC.

The sample holds a few counts of this clonotype. The rearrangement links TRBV5-1 to TRBJ2-2; D is unclear. The germline CDR1 and CDR2 sequences are SGHRS and YFSETQ. V lost 7 bases and J lost 1, with 14 bases in between. CDR3 size: 15 residues. The CDR3 is CASAPNDVNTGELFF. The CDR3 DNA reads TGCGCCAGCGCCCCCAACGACGTGAACACCGGGGAGCTGTTTTTT.

Notes on this clonotype: A much larger clone lies a single base off, so this may be a read error. The V and J genes are TRBV10-3 and TRBJ2-2; possible D gene TRBD1, 6 bases. The germline V and J ends were trimmed by 6 bases and 1 base, with 9 bases remaining between them. CDR1 and CDR2 from the germline V gene are ENHRY and SYGVKD. CDR3 length: 14 amino acids. CDR3 protein: CAISLTGNTGELFF. As DNA, the CDR3 is TGTGCCATCAGCCTGACAGGGAACACCGGGGAGCTGTTTTTT.

This clonotype has a handful of counts. This chain uses TRBV6-4 with TRBJ2-2; D is unclear. Germline V gene data show CDR1 as MRHNA and CDR2 as SNTAGT. Trimming left V 4 bases short and J 0 bases short, with 9 bases between. The CDR3 loop spans 15 amino acids. CDR3 bases: TGTGCCAGCAGTGCGGAAGGATCGAACACCGGGGAGCTGTTTTTT. It translates to CASSAEGSNTGELFF.

This clonotype has just a few counts. The rearrangement joins TRBV3-1 to TRBJ2-1; TRBD2 is a possible D gene (6 bases). The V end was cut by 4 bases, the J end by 1 base, with 14 bases between. CDR1 and CDR2 (germline): LGHDT, YNNKEL (reference sequence). The CDR3 runs 16 residues. CDR3: CASSPVLAPSYNEQFF. The CDR3, as DNA: TGTGCCAGCAGCCCGGTCCTAGCGCCGTCCTACAATGAGCAGTTCTTC.

This sequence joins TRBV28 and TRBJ2-7; 8 bases are shared with TRBD2. The CDR3 is made up of 16 amino acids. V was clipped by 2 bases and J by 3 bases; unmatched bases: 9. Germline CDR1 and CDR2: MDHEN and SYDVKM. The CDR3: CASSLSGTSGDYEQYF. The CDR3 DNA reads TGTGCCAGCAGTTTAAGTGGGACTAGTGGCGACTACGAGCAGTACTTC. The full variable domain, in which reference TRBV28 and TRBJ2-7 provide the parts outside the CDR3, is DVKVTQSSRYLVKRTGEKVFLECVQDMDHENMFWYRQDPGLGLRLIYFSYDVKMKEKGDIPEGYSVSREKKERFSLILESASTNQTSMYLCASSLSGTSGDYEQYFGPGTRLTVT.

The chain couples TRBV5-1 to TRBJ2-1; the D is unclear. The CDR3 length is 13 residues. Between the trimmed V and J ends, which lost 0 bases and 9 bases, there was a span of 10 bases. Germline CDR1 SGHRS, CDR2 YFSETQ. Here the CDR3 reads CASSLVGLGEQFF. The CDR3 region has the DNA TGCGCCAGCAGCTTGGTAGGGCTTGGTGAGCAGTTCTTC.

The chain is built from TRBV6-1 and TRBJ1-3, with D possibly matching TRBD1 (5 bases). Germline lookup yields CDR1 MNHNS and CDR2 SASEGT. Trimming removed 6 bases at V and 0 bases at J, with 18 bases between. This CDR3 contains 17 residues. CDR3 nucleotide sequence: TGTGCCAGCAGCCACCCGTTGGGGCTCCTCTCTGGAAACACCATATATTTT. It encodes CASSHPLGLLSGNTIYF.

This clonotype occurred a few times. This chain links TRBV12-3 or TRBV12-4 with TRBJ2-1; D gene uncertain. This CDR3 is built from 17 residues. V was cut by 7 bases and J by 2 bases, with 21 bases left in between. The DNA of the CDR3 is TGTGCCAGCAAGACATGGAACATCTATGCCCCCTACAATGAGCAGTTCTTC. Protein sequence: CASKTWNIYAPYNEQFF.

This chain connects TRBV12-3 or TRBV12-4 to TRBJ1-2; perhaps TRBD1 as D (6 bases). V lost 6 bases, J lost 4 bases, and 18 bases lay in between. The CDR3 spans 15 residues. The CDR3 region has the DNA TGTGCCAGCAGACGGTCCCTCAGGGGCGGCTATGGCTACACCTTC. Translating it yields CASRRSLRGGYGYTF.

The CDR3 DNA follows: TGTGCCAGCAGGACTTTTTACAATGAGCAGTTCTTC. Translated, it gives CASRTFYNEQFF. This rearrangement joins TRBV25-1 to TRBJ2-1; D remains unclear. This CDR3 is 12 amino acids long. Germline V gene lookup returns CDR1 MGHDK and CDR2 SYGVNS. V was pared by 6 bases and J by 4 bases, with 7 bases between.

The gene calls are TRBV11-2 and TRBJ2-4; TRBD1 agrees at 12 bases. V was clipped by 1 base and J by 8 bases; unmatched bases: 6. Germline V gene sequence: CDR1 SGHAT, CDR2 FQNNGV. The CDR3 has 16 amino acids. The CDR3 loop reads CASSLVGTGGRDIQYF. Written as DNA, the CDR3 is TGTGCCAGCAGCTTAGTCGGGACAGGGGGCAGGGACATTCAGTACTTC.

This clonotype was observed a few times. The V call is TRBV6-1, the J call TRBJ1-2, with D tentatively TRBD1 (6 bases). The CDR3 runs to 13 residues. Trimming removed 7 bases from V and 4 bases from J, with 13 bases in between. Germline loops: CDR1 MNHNS, CDR2 SASEGT. CDR3 loop: CASTRGVSYGYTF. CDR3 nucleotide sequence: TGTGCCAGCACAAGGGGGGTTTCCTATGGCTACACCTTC.